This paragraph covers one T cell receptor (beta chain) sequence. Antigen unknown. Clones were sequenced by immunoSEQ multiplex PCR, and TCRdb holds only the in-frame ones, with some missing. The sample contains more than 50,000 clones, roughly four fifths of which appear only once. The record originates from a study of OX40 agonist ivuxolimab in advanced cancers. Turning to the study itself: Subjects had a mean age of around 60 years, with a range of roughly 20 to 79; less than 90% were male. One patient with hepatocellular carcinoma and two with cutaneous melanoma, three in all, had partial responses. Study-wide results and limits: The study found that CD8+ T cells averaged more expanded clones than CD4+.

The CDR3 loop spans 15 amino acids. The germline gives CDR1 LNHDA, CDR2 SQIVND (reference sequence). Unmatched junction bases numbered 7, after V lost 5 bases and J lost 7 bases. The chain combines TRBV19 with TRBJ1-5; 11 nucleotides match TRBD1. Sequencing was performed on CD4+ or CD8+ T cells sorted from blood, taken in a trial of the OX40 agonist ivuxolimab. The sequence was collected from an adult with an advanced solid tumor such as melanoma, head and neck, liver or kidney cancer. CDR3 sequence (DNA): TGTGCCAGTAGTCCCGGGACAGGGGGAGGACAGCCCCAGCATTTT. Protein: CASSPGTGGGQPQHF.